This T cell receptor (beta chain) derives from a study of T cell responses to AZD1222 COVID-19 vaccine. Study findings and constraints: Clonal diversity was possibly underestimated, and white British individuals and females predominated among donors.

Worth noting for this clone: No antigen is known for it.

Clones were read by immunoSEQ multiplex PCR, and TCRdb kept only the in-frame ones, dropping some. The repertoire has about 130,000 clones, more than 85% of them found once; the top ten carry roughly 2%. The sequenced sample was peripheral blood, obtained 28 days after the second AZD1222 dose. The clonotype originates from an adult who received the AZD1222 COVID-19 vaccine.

CDR3 protein: CATTGRENEKLFF. CDR3 DNA sequence: TGTGCCACGACAGGGCGCGAAAATGAAAAACTGTTTTTT. This chain connects TRBV2 to TRBJ1-4; 7 nucleotides line up with TRBD1. Trimming took 10 bases from V and 5 from J; bases not matched to a gene: 7. This CDR3 spans 13 amino acids. Germline CDR1 and CDR2: SNHLY and FYNNEI.